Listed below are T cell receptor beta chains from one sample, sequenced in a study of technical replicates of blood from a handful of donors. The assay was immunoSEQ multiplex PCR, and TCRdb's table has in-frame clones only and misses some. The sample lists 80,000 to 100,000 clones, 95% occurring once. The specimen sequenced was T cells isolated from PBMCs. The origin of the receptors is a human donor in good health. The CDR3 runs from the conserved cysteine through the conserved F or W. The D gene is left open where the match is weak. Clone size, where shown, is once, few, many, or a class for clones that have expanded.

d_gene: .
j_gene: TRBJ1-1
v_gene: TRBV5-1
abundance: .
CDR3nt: TGCGCCAGCAGCCGCCCGGGGGGCACTGAAGCTTTCTTT
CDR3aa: CASSRPGGTEAFF

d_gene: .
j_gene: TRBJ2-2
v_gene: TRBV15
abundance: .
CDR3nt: TGTGCCACCAGCAGAGATGTCTCCGGGGAGCTGTTTTTT
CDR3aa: CATSRDVSGELFF

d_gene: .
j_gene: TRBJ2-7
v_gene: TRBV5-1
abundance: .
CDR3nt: TGCGCCAGCAGCTTAGTTCCCCGGGACGAGCAGTACTTC
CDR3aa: CASSLVPRDEQYF

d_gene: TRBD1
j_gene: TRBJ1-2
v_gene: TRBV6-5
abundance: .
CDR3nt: TGTGCCAGTTCGGGAGGGGGCGACTATGGCTACACCTTC
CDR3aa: CASSGGGDYGYTF

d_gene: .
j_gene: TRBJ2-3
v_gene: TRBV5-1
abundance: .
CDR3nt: TGCGCCAGCAGAAGCCCAGGGGCTCCAGATACGCAGTATTTT
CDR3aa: CASRSPGAPDTQYF

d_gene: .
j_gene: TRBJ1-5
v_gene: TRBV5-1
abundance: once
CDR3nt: TGCGCCAGCAGCTTGGAGGGGTTATGGAATCAGCCCCAGCATTTT
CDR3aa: CASSLEGLWNQPQHF

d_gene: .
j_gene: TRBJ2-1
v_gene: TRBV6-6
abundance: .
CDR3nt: TGTGCCAGCAGTACCCCGGGTCGCTCCTACAATGAGCAGTTCTTC
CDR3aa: CASSTPGRSYNEQFF

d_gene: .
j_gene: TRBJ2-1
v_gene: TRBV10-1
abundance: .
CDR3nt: TGCGCCAGCAGTGAGGGAGGGTGGTCGGGCAATGAGCAGTTCTTC
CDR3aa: CASSEGGWSGNEQFF

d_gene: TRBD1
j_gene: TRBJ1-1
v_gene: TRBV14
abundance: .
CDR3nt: TGTGCCAGCAGCCAAGAATGGGACAGCTACACTGAAGCTTTCTTT
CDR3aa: CASSQEWDSYTEAFF

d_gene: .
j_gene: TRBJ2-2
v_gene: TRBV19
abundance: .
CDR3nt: TGTGCCAGTAGACCAGGGGCGAACACCGGGGAGCTGTTTTTT
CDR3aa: CASRPGANTGELFF

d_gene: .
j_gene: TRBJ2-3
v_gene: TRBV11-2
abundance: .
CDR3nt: TGTGCCAGCAGCTATAATCCGGCGGGAACTAGCACAGATACGCAGTATTTT
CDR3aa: CASSYNPAGTSTDTQYF

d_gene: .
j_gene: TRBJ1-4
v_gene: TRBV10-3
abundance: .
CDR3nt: TGTGCCATCAGTGAGTCGACTCTTACGGCAACTAATGAAAAACTGTTTTTT
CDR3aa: CAISESTLTATNEKLFF

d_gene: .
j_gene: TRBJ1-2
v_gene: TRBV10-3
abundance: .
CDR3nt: TGTGCCATCAGTAACAACAGGGATAACTATGGCTACACCTTC
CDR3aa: CAISNNRDNYGYTF

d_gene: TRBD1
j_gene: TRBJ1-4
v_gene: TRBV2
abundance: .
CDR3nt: TGTGCCAGCAGTGAAGGGCTGGACAGGGGTAATGAAAAACTGTTTTTT
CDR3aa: CASSEGLDRGNEKLFF

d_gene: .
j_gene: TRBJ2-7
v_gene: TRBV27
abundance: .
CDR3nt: TGTGCCAGCAGTTTACGGCAGGGGTTTGCCTACGAGCAGTACTTC
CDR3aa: CASSLRQGFAYEQYF

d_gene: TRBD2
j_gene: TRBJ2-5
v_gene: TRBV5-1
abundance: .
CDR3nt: TGCGCCAGCAGCTTGGGACTAGCGGACCAAGAGACCCAGTACTTC
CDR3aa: CASSLGLADQETQYF

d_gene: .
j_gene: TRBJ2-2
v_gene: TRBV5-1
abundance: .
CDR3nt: TGCGCCAGCGCAAAAAGCAGGGGAGCCGGGGAGCTGTTTTTT
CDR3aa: CASAKSRGAGELFF

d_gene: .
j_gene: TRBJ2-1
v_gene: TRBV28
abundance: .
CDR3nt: TGTGCCAGCAGTTTGATCATATCAGGGAGGCTTGGCAATGAGCAGTTCTTC
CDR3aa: CASSLIISGRLGNEQFF

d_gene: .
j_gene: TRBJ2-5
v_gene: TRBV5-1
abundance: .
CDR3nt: TGCGCCAGCAGCTTGACGACAGGGACTGAGACCCAGTACTTC
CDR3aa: CASSLTTGTETQYF

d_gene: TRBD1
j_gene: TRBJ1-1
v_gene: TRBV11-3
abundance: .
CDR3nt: TGTGCCAGCAGCTTAATTCAGGGGGCGACTGAAGCTTTCTTT
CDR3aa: CASSLIQGATEAFF

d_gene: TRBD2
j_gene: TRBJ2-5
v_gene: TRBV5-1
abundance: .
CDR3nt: TGCGCCAGCAGCCAAGATAGCGGGGGGCGGGGAGAGACCCAGTACTTC
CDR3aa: CASSQDSGGRGETQYF

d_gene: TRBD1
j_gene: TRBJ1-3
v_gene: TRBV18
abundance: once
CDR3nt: TGTGCCAGCTCACCATACTTTGTTGGACAGGGCTTTGGAAACACCATATATTTT
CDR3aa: CASSPYFVGQGFGNTIYF

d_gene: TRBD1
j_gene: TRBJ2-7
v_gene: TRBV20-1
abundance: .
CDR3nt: TGCAGGACAGGGGAGAATTACGAGCAGTACTTC
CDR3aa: CRTGENYEQYF

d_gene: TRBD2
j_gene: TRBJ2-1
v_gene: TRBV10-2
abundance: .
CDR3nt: TGCGCCAGCAGGTTCGAGTTAGCGGGAAACTCCTACAATGAGCAGTTCTTC
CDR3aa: CASRFELAGNSYNEQFF

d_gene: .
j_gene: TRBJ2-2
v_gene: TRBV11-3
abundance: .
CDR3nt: TGTGCCAGCAGCTCCAGGGGAATCCGCCCAAGCGGGGAGCTGTTTTTT
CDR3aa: CASSSRGIRPSGELFF

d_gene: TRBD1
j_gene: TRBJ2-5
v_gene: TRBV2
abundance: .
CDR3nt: TGTGCCAGCAGTGAACCACAACAGGGGGCCCTCCAAGAGACCCAGTACTTC
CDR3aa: CASSEPQQGALQETQYF

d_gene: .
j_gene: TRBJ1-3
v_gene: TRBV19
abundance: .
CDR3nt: TGTGCCAGTACCAGACAGGAATACGTCTCTGGAAACACCATATATTTT
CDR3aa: CASTRQEYVSGNTIYF

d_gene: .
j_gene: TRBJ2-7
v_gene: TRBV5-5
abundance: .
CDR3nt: TGTGCCAGCAGCTTTTTAGGACAGAGCTCCTACGAGCAGTACTTC
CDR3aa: CASSFLGQSSYEQYF

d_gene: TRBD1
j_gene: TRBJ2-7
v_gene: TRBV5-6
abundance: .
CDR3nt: TGTGCCAGCAGCCTACAGGGGGCTAGGTACGAGCAGTACTTC
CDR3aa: CASSLQGARYEQYF

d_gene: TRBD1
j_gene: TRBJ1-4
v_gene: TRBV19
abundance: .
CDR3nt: TGTGCCAGTAGTATGAGGGACAGTGGACGCGAAAAACTGTTTTTT
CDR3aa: CASSMRDSGREKLFF

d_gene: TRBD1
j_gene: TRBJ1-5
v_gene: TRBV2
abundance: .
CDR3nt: TGTGCCAGCTCCGGGACAGGTGGCAATCAGCCCCAGCATTTT
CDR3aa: CASSGTGGNQPQHF

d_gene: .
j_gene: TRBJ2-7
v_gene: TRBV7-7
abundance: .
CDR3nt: TGTGCTAGCAGCTTAAGGTGGCACTGGAGCTCCTACGAGCAGTACTTC
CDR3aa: CASSLRWHWSSYEQYF

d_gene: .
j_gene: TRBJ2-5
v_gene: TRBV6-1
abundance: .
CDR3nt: TGTGCCAGCACCCCAGGGGCTGAGACCCAGTACTTC
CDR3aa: CASTPGAETQYF

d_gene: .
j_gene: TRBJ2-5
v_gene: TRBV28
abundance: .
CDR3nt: TGTGCCAGCAGTTTATCGGCTCCGGGGAAGACCCAGTACTTC
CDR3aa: CASSLSAPGKTQYF

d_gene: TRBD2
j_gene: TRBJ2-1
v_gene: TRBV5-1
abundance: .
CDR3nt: TGCGCCAGCAGCTTGGGCGAAAGACTAGCGGGAGGGCAGTTCTTC
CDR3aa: CASSLGERLAGGQFF

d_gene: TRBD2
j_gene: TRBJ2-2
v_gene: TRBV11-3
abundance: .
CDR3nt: TGTGCCAGCAGCCAGTGGCTAGGGCTAGCGGGGGAGACCGGGGAGCTGTTTTTT
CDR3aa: CASSQWLGLAGETGELFF

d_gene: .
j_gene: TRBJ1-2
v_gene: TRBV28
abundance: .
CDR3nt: TGTGCCAGCAGCACAGGCGATGTCTATGGCTACACCTTC
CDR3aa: CASSTGDVYGYTF

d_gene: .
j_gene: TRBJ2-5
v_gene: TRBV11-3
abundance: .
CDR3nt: TGTGCCAGCAGCCAAGGGACTTACCAAGAGACCCAGTACTTC
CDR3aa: CASSQGTYQETQYF

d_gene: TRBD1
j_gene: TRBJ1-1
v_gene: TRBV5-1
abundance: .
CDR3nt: TGCGCCAGCAGCAAAGGGACAGGGTATGGTGAAGCTTTCTTT
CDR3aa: CASSKGTGYGEAFF

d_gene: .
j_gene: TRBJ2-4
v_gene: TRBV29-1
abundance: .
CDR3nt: TGCAGCGTCGGGAATCCGGGACAAAAAAACATTCAGTACTTC
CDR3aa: CSVGNPGQKNIQYF

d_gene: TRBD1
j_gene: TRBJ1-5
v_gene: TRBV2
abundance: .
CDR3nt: TGTGCCAGCAAGAGTGGGACAGGTAATCAGCCCCAGCATTTT
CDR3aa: CASKSGTGNQPQHF

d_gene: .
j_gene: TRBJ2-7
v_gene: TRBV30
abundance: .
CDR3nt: TGTGCCTGGAGTAGTAGATTCTACGAGCAGTACTTC
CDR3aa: CAWSSRFYEQYF

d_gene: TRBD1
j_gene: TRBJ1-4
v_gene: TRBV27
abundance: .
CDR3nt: TGTGCCAGCAGCTTAGACAGGGGGGATGAAAAACTGTTTTTT
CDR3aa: CASSLDRGDEKLFF

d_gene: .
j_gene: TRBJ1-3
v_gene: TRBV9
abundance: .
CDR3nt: TGTGCCAGCAGCGTAGCCGAGCTCTCTGGAAACACCATATATTTT
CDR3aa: CASSVAELSGNTIYF

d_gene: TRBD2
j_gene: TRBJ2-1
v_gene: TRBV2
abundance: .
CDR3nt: TGTGCCAGCGGGAGGGGAGCGTCCTCCTACAATGAGCAGTTCTTC
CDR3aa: CASGRGASSYNEQFF

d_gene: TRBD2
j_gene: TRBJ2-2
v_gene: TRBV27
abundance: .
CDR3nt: TGTGCCAGCAGATCGGGACTAGCGTTCGGGGAGCTGTTTTTT
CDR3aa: CASRSGLAFGELFF

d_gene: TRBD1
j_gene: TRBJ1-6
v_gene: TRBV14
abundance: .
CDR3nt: TGTGCCAGCAGCCTGGAGACAGGGTCGACTTCACCCCTCCACTTT
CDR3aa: CASSLETGSTSPLHF

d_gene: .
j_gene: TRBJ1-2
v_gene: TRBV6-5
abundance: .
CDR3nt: TGTGCCAGCAGTTACTCGACAGGAGCCTATGGCTACACCTTC
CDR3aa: CASSYSTGAYGYTF

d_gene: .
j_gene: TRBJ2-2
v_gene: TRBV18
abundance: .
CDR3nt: TGTGCCAGCTCACCACAGGGAGGCGGGGAGCTGTTTTTT
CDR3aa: CASSPQGGGELFF

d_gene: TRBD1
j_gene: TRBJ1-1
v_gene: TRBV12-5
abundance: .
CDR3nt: TGTGCTAGTGGTTTGGTACGGACAGGGGGCTCTGAAACTGAAGCTTTCTTT
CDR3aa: CASGLVRTGGSETEAFF

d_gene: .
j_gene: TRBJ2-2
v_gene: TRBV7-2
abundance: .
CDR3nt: TGTGCCAGCAGCTTAGTCCCAGGGATCATCGGGGAGCTGTTTTTT
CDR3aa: CASSLVPGIIGELFF

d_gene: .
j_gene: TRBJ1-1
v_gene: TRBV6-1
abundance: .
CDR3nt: TGTGCCAGCAGTGATAAACAGGATGGCAACACTGAAGCTTTCTTT
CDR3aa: CASSDKQDGNTEAFF

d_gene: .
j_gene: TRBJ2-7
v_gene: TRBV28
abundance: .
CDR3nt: TGTGCCAGCAGTTTTCTCAGTCCCTACGAGCAGTACTTC
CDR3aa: CASSFLSPYEQYF

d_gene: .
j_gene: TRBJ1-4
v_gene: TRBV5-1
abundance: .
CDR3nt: TGCGCCAGCAGCCTCCGGGCCGCGGGGGATAATGAAAAACTGTTTTTT
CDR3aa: CASSLRAAGDNEKLFF

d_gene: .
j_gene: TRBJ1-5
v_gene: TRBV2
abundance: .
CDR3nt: TGTGCCAGCAGGGGAGGGAGGGGATGGGGTCAGCCCCAGCATTTT
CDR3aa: CASRGGRGWGQPQHF

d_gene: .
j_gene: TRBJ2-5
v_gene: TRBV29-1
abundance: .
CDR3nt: TGCAGCGTTGGTCAGGAATGGGAGACCCAGTACTTC
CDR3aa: CSVGQEWETQYF

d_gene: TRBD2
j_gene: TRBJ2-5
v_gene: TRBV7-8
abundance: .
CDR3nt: TGTGCCAGCAGCACGGGACTAGCGGAGGAGACCCAGTACTTC
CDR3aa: CASSTGLAEETQYF

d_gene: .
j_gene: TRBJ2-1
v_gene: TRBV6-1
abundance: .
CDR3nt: TGTGCCAGCAGGGACCCAAAAGGGGATGAGCAGTTCTTC
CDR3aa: CASRDPKGDEQFF

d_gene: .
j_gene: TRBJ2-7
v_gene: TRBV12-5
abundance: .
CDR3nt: TGTGCTAGTGGTTTTGTGCGGGAATTGTTTATGTACGAGCAGTACTTC
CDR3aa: CASGFVRELFMYEQYF